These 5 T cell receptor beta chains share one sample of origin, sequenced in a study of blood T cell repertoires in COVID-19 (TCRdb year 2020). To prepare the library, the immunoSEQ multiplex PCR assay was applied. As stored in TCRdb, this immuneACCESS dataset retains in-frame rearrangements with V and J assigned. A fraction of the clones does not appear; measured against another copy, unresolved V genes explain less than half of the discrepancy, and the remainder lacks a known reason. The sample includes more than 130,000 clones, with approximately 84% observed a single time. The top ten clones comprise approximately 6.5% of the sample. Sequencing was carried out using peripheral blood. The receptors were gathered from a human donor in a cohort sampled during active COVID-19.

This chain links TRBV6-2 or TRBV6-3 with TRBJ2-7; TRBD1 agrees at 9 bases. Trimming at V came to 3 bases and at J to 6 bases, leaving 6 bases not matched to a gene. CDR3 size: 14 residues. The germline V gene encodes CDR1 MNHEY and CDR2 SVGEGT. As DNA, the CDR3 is TGTGCCAGCAGTTATGCGGGACAGGGCACCGAGCAGTACTTC. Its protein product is CASSYAGQGTEQYF.

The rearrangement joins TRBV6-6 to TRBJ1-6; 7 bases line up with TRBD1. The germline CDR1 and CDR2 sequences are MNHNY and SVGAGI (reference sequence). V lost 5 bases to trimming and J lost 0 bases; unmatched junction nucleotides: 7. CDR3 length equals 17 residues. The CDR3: CASSPQGVASYNSPLHF. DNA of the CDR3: TGTGCCAGCAGTCCCCAGGGGGTTGCCTCCTATAATTCACCCCTCCACTTT.

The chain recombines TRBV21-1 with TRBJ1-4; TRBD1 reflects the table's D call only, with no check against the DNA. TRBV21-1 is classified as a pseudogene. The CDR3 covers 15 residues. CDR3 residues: CASSKVTGYNEKLFF. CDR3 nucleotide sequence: TGTGCCAGCAGCAAGGTGACAGGTTATAATGAAAAACTGTTTTTT.

The CDR3 protein is CASSPKGPGADGYTF. DNA of the CDR3: TGTGCCAGCAGCCCAAAGGGGCCAGGGGCGGATGGCTACACCTTC. The rearrangement uses TRBV7-2 and TRBJ1-2; the D gene is possibly TRBD1 (6 bases). The CDR3 runs to 15 residues. From germline, CDR1 is SGHTA and CDR2 FQGNSA. Between the trimmed V and J ends, which lost 5 bases and 6 bases, there was a span of 19 bases.

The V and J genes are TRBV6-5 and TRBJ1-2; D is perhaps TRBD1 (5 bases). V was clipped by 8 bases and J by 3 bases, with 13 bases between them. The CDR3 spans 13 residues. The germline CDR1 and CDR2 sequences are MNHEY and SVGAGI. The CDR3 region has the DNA TGTGCCAGCCGCCAGACAGTCTACTATGGCTACACCTTC. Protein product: CASRQTVYYGYTF.